Listed below are T cell receptor beta chains from one sample, sequenced in a study of shared clonotypes between healthy human individuals. Produced via immunoSEQ multiplex PCR; TCRdb's table is partial and in-frame only. The table lists over 850,000 clones, approximately 78% of them singletons. Sequencing was carried out using memory CD4+ T cells from PBMCs. The receptors were gathered from a man between 18 and 35 years old in good health. Some clones in this sample may be carry-over from other donors' samples. The CDR3 runs from the conserved cysteine through the conserved F or W. D genes are given only for firm matches. Size is stated for part of the rows, as once, few or many counts, or as a class when the clone is expanded.

v_gene: TRBV5-1
d_gene: .
j_gene: TRBJ2-6
abundance: many
CDR3aa: CASSLVGANVLTF
CDR3nt: TGCGCCAGCAGCTTGGTCGGGGCCAACGTCCTGACTTTC

v_gene: TRBV28
d_gene: .
j_gene: TRBJ1-1
abundance: once
CDR3aa: CASSFQSLNTEAFF
CDR3nt: TGTGCCAGCAGTTTCCAGAGTTTGAACACTGAAGCTTTCTTT

v_gene: TRBV15
d_gene: .
j_gene: TRBJ1-2
abundance: .
CDR3aa: CATSRDRRYTF
CDR3nt: TGTGCCACCAGCAGAGATCGTCGCTACACCTTC

v_gene: TRBV5-1
d_gene: .
j_gene: TRBJ2-2
abundance: .
CDR3aa: CASSLPGTRTGELFF
CDR3nt: TGCGCCAGCAGCTTACCCGGGACCCGCACCGGGGAGCTGTTTTTT

v_gene: TRBV6-5
d_gene: .
j_gene: TRBJ2-6
abundance: .
CDR3aa: CASSFTGGGANVLTF
CDR3nt: TGTGCCAGCAGTTTCACCGGCGGAGGGGCCAACGTCCTGACTTTC

v_gene: TRBV28
d_gene: TRBD1
j_gene: TRBJ1-2
abundance: .
CDR3aa: CASRNRGPNYGYTF
CDR3nt: TGTGCCAGCAGGAACAGGGGGCCTAACTATGGCTACACCTTC

v_gene: TRBV20-1
d_gene: .
j_gene: TRBJ2-3
abundance: few
CDR3aa: CSAIDTQYF
CDR3nt: TGCAGTGCAATAGATACGCAGTATTTT

v_gene: TRBV28
d_gene: TRBD1
j_gene: TRBJ2-7
abundance: .
CDR3aa: CAWGQGGREQYF
CDR3nt: TGTGCCTGGGGACAGGGGGGACGCGAGCAGTACTTC

v_gene: TRBV6-1
d_gene: .
j_gene: TRBJ1-1
abundance: .
CDR3aa: CASSEFGNENTEAFF
CDR3nt: TGTGCCAGCAGTGAATTCGGCAACGAGAACACTGAAGCTTTCTTT

v_gene: TRBV9
d_gene: .
j_gene: TRBJ1-3
abundance: .
CDR3aa: CASSAYAGQSTGNTIYF
CDR3nt: TGTGCCAGCAGCGCCTACGCGGGACAATCGACCGGAAACACCATATATTTT

v_gene: TRBV5-1
d_gene: TRBD2
j_gene: TRBJ2-3
abundance: .
CDR3aa: CASSSGTSGSDTDTQYF
CDR3nt: TGCGCCAGCAGCTCCGGGACTAGCGGGAGTGACACAGATACGCAGTATTTT

v_gene: TRBV18
d_gene: .
j_gene: TRBJ2-5
abundance: .
CDR3aa: CASSPLGLAGETQYF
CDR3nt: TGTGCCAGCTCACCCCTTGGGTTAGCCGGTGAGACCCAGTACTTC

v_gene: TRBV7-9
d_gene: .
j_gene: TRBJ2-5
abundance: .
CDR3aa: CASSFTQETQYF
CDR3nt: TGTGCCAGCAGCTTCACCCAAGAGACCCAGTACTTC

v_gene: TRBV6-9
d_gene: .
j_gene: TRBJ2-1
abundance: .
CDR3aa: CASSCKVGGGYNEQFF
CDR3nt: TGTGCCAGCAGTTGTAAGGTGGGGGGCGGCTACAATGAGCAGTTCTTC